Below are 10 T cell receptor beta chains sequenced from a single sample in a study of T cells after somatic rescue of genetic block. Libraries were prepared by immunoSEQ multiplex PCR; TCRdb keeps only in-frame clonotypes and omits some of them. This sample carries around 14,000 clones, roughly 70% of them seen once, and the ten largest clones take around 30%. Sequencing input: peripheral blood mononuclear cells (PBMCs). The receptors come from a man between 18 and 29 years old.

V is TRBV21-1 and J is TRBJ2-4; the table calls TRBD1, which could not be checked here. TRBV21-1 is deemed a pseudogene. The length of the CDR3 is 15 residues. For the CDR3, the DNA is TGTGCCAGCAGCAAACCCGGGCAGGGGATTAACATTCAGTACTTC. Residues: CASSKPGQGINIQYF.

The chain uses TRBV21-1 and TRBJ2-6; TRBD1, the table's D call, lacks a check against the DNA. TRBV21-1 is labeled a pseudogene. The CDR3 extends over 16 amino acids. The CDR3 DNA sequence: TGTGCCAGCAGCAAAGTAGGGGAAGGTGGGGCCAACGTCCTGACTTTC. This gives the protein CASSKVGEGGANVLTF.

The CDR3 DNA reads as TGTGCCTGGAGCCGACGGCGGGAGGGCCAAAACCGGCGGTACTACGAGCAGTACTTC. The encoded protein is CAWSRRREGQNRRYYEQYF. The chain uses TRBV30 and TRBJ2-7; TRBD2 matches at 9 bases. The CDR3 is 19 amino acids. Looked up from germline, CDR1 is GTSNPN and CDR2 is SVGIG (reference sequence). After removal of 3 bases from V and 3 bases from J, the junction contained 21 bases not matched to a gene.

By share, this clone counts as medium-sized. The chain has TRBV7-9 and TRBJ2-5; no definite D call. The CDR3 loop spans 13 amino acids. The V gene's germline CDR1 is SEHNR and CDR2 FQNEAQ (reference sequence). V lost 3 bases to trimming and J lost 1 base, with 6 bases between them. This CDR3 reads CASSFFSQETQYF. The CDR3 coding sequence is TGTGCCAGCAGCTTTTTCAGCCAAGAGACCCAGTACTTC.

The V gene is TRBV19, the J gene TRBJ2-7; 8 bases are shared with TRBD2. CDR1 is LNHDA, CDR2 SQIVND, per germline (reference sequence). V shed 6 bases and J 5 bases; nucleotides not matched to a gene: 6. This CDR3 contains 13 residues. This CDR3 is CASSRTSGHEQYF. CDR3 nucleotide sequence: TGTGCCAGTAGCAGAACTAGCGGCCACGAGCAGTACTTC. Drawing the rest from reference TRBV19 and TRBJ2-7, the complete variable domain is DGGITQSPKYLFRKEGQNVTLSCEQNLNHDAMYWYRQDPGQGLRLIYYSQIVNDFQKGDIAEGYSVSREKKESFPLTVTSAQKNPTAFYLCASSRTSGHEQYFGPGTRLTVT.

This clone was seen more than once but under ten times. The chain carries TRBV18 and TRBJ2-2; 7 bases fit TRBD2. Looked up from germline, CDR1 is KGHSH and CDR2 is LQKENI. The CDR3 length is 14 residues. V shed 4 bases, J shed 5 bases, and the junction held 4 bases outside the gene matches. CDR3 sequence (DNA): TGTGCCAGCTCACGTTCCGGGGGGACCGGGGAGCTGTTTTTT. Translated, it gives CASSRSGGTGELFF.

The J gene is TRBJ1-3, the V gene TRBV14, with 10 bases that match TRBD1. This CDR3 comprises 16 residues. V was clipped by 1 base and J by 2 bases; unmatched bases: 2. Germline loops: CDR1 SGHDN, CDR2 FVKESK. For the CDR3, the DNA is TGTGCCAGCAGCCAAGTGGGACAGGGGACTGGAAACACCATATATTTT. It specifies CASSQVGQGTGNTIYF.

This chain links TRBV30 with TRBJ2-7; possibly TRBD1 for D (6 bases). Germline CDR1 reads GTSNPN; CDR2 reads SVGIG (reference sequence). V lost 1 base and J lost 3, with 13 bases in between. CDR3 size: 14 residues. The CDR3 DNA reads TGTGCCTGGAGTGGGCATGGGGGCCACTACGAGCAGTACTTC. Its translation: CAWSGHGGHYEQYF.

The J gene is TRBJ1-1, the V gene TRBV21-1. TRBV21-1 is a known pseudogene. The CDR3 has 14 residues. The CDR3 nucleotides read TGTGCCAGCACCCCTTCGGGACGAAACACTGAAGCTTTCTTT. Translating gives CASTPSGRNTEAFF.

CDR3 sequence: CASRGAPLRDEQYF. DNA of the CDR3: TGTGCCAGCAGGGGAGCTCCTTTGAGGGACGAGCAGTACTTC. This chain uses TRBV6-1 with TRBJ2-7; D may be TRBD2 (5 bases). Between the trimmed V and J ends, which lost 6 bases and 5 bases, there was a span of 17 bases. The germline V gene encodes CDR1 MNHNS and CDR2 SASEGT. This CDR3 has 14 residues.